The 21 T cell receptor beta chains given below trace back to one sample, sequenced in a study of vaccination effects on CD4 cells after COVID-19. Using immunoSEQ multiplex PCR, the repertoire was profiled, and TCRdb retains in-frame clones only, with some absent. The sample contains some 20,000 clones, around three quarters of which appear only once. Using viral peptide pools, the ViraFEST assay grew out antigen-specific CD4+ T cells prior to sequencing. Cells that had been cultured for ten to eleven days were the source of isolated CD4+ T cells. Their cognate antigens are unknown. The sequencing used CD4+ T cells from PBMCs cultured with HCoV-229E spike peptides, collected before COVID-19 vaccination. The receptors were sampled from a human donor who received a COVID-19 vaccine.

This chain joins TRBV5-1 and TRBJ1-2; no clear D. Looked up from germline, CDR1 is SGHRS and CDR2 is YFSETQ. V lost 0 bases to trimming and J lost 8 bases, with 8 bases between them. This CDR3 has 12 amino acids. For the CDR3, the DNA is TGCGCCAGCAGCTTGGATTCTATCGGCTACACCTTC. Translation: CASSLDSIGYTF.

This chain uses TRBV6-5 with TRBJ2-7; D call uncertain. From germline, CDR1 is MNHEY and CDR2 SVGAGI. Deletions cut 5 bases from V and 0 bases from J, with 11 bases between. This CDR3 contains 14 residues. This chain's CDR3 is CASSSLQSSYEQYF. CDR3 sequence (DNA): TGTGCCAGCAGTAGCCTACAGAGCTCCTACGAGCAGTACTTC.

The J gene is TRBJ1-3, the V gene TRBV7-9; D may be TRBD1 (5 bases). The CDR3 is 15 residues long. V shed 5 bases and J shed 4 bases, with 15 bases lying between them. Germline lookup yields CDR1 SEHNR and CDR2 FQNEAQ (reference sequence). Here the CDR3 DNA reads TGTGCCAGCAGCCCCCCCCGGGGGGTGGGAAACACCATATATTTT. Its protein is CASSPPRGVGNTIYF.

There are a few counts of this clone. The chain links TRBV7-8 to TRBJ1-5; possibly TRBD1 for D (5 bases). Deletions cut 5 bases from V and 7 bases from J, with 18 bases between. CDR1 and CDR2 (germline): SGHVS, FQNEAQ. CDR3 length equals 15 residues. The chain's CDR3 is CASSLSHGGGQPQHF. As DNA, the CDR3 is TGTGCCAGCAGCCTAAGTCATGGGGGGGGGCAGCCCCAGCATTTT.

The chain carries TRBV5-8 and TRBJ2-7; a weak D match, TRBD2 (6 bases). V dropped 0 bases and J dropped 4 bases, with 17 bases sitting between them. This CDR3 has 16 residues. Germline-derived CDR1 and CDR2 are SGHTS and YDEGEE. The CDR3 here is CASSLESGVRTYEQYF. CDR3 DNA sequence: TGTGCCAGCAGCTTGGAATCGGGAGTCCGGACTTACGAGCAGTACTTC.

The CDR3 is CASSPNADTQYF. CDR3 DNA sequence: TGTGCCAGCAGTCCAAATGCAGATACGCAGTATTTT. The chain recombines TRBV6-5 with TRBJ2-3; D unresolved. The CDR3 loop spans 12 amino acids. The V and J ends lost 5 bases and 4 bases respectively, with 7 bases between them. The germline V gene has CDR1 MNHEY and CDR2 SVGAGI.

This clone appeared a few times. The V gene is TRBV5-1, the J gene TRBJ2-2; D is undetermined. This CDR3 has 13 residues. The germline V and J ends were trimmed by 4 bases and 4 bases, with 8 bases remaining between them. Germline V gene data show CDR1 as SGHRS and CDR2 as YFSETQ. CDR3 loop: CASSRLGTGELFF. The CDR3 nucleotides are TGCGCCAGCAGCCGACTGGGCACCGGGGAGCTGTTTTTT.

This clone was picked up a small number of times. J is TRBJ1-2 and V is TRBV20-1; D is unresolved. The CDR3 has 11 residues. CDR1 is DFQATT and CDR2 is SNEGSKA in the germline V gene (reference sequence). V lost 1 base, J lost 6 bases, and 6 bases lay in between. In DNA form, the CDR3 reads TGCAGTGCTAGAGTTTATAATGGCTACACCTTC. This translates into CSARVYNGYTF.

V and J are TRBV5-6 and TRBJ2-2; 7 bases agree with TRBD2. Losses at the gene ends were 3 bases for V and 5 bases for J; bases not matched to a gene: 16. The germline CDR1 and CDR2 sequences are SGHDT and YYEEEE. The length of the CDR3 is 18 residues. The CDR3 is CASSSIPGGRLYTGELFF. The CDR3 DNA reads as TGTGCCAGCAGCTCAATACCGGGCGGGAGACTTTATACCGGGGAGCTGTTTTTT.

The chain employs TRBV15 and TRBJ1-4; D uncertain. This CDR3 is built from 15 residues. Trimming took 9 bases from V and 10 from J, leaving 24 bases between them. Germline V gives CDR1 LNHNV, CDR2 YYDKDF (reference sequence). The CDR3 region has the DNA TGTGCCACTACCGTGGGGAACGTGGGGAGTGGAAAACTGTTTTTT. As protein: CATTVGNVGSGKLFF.

This CDR3 reads CASSFASGGQRNEQFF. The CDR3 DNA sequence: TGTGCCAGCAGCTTCGCTAGCGGGGGCCAAAGGAATGAGCAGTTCTTC. The chain carries TRBV5-6 and TRBJ2-1; 10 bases line up with TRBD2. Germline CDR1 reads SGHDT; CDR2 reads YYEEEE. CDR3 length equals 16 residues. The V and J ends lost 2 bases and 7 bases, in that order; junction bases with no gene match: 9. Full variable domain (remainder filled in from reference TRBV5-6 and TRBJ2-1): DAGVTQSPTHLIKTRGQQVTLRCSPKSGHDTVSWYQQALGQGPQFIFQYYEEEERQRGNFPDRFSGHQFPNYSSELNVNALLLGDSALYLCASSFASGGQRNEQFFGPGTRLTVL.

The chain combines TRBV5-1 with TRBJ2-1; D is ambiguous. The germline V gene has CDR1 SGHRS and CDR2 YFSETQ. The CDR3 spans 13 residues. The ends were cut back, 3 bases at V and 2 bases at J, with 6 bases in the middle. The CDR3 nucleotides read TGCGCCAGCAGCTCCGATGCCTACAATGAGCAGTTCTTC. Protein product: CASSSDAYNEQFF.

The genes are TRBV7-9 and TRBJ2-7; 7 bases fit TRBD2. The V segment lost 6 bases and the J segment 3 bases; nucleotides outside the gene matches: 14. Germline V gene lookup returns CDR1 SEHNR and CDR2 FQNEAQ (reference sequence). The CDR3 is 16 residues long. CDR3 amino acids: CASRGSGGRFYYEQYF. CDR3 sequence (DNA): TGTGCCAGCAGGGGGTCGGGGGGAAGGTTCTACTACGAGCAGTACTTC.

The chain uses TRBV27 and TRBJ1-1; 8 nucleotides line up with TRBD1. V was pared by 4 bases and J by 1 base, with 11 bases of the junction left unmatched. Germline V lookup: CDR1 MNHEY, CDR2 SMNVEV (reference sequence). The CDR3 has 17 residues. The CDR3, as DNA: TGTGCCAGCAGTTCTATATTCCAACAGGGGGGGAACACTGAAGCTTTCTTT. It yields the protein CASSSIFQQGGNTEAFF.

CDR3 sequence reads: CANINLWDRGTYEQYF. The DNA for the CDR3 is TGTGCCAACATTAACCTTTGGGACAGGGGGACTTACGAGCAGTACTTC. J is TRBJ2-7 and V is TRBV2; 11 nucleotides line up with TRBD1. Germline CDR1 and CDR2: SNHLY and FYNNEI. V dropped 10 bases and J dropped 4; count of bases not matched to a gene: 15. The CDR3 extends over 16 amino acids.

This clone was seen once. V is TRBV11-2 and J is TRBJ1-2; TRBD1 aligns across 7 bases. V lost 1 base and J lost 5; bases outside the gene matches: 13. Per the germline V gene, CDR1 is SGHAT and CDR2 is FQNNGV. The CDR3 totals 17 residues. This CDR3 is CASSLGRSTGVQYGYTF. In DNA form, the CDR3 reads TGTGCCAGCAGCTTAGGGAGGTCCACAGGGGTCCAGTATGGCTACACCTTC.

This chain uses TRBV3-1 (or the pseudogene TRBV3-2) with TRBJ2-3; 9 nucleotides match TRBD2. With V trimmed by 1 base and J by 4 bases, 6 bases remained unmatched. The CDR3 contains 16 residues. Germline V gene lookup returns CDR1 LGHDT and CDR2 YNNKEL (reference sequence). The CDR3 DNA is TGTGCCAGCAGCCAAGCCGCGGGGGGGGTTTCAGATACGCAGTATTTT. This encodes CASSQAAGGVSDTQYF.

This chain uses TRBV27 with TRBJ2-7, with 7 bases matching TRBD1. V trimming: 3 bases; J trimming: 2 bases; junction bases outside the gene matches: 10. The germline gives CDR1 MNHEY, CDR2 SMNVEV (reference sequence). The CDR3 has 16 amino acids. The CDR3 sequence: CASSFLSGTAPYEQYF. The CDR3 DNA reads TGTGCCAGCAGTTTCCTATCCGGGACAGCCCCCTACGAGCAGTACTTC.

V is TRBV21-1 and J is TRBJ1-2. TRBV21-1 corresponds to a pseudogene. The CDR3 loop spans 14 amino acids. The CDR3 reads CASSKGTGAGGYTF. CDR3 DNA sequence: TGTGCCAGCAGCAAAGGTACGGGGGCGGGGGGCTACACCTTC.

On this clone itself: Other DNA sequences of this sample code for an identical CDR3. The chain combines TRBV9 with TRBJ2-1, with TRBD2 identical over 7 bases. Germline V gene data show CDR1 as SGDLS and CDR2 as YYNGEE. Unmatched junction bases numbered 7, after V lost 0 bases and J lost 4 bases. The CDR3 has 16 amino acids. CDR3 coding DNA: TGTGCCAGCAGCGTAGGATCGGCGGGAGCATACAATGAGCAGTTCTTC. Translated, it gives CASSVGSAGAYNEQFF.

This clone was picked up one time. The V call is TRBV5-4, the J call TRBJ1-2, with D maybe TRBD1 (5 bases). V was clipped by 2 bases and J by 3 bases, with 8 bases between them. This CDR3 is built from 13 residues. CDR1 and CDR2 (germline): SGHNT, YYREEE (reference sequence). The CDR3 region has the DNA TGTGCCAGCAGCTTCGAAGGGGACTATGGCTACACCTTC. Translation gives CASSFEGDYGYTF.